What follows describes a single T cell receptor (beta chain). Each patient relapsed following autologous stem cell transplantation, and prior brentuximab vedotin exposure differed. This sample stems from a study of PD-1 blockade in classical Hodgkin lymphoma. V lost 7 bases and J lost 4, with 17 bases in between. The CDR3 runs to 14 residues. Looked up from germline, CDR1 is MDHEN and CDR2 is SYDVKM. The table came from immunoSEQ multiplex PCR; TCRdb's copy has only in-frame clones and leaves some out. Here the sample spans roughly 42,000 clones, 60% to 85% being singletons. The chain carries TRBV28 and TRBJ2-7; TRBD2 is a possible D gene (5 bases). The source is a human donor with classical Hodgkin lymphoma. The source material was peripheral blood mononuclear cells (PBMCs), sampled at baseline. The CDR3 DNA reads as TGTGCCAGCACCGAGAGTAGAGGGCGGTACGAGCAGTACTTC. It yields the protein CASTESRGRYEQYF. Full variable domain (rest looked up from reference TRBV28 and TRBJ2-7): DVKVTQSSRYLVKRTGEKVFLECVQDMDHENMFWYRQDPGLGLRLIYFSYDVKMKEKGDIPEGYSVSREKKERFSLILESASTNQTSMYLCASTESRGRYEQYFGPGTRLTVT.